This TCR beta chain was recorded in a study of blood T cell repertoires in COVID-19. At the level of the study: There were acute and convalescent COVID-19 samples, and they came from the United States, Italy and Spain. From T cells, B-cell-depleted T cells, or PBMCs came the material, which was cDNA or gDNA.

As originally analysed: Amplification of reference gene primers was used by the study to estimate nucleated cell counts. The table came from immunoSEQ multiplex PCR; TCRdb's copy has only in-frame clones and leaves some out. That table furnishes V, J and clone size, whereas the DNA furnished D and trimming. This sample has around 130,000 clones, with almost 85% found just once. This clone appeared a few times. CDR1 and CDR2 from the germline V gene are WNHNN and SYGVQD (reference sequence). The CDR3 is 14 residues long. V shed 5 bases and J 4 bases; nucleotides not matched to a gene: 3. The rearrangement uses TRBV10-1 and TRBJ1-2, with 11 bases that match TRBD1. Sequenced input: peripheral blood. This sequence originates from a man in his sixties with acute or convalescent COVID-19. CDR3 in amino acids: CASSTDRGLYGYTF. The CDR3 bases are TGCGCCAGCAGTACGGACAGGGGGCTCTATGGCTACACCTTC.